This entry describes one TCR beta chain. Its antigen is currently unknown. TCRdb's copy holds only in-frame clones and misses some; the assay was immunoSEQ multiplex PCR. The sample carries about 94,000 clones, about 88% recorded once. The data are from a study of T cell responses to AZD1222 COVID-19 vaccine. Study-wide context: Second-dose groups at about 4 or about 12 weeks were pooled. Study-wide results and caveats: Females outnumbered males among donors, who were mostly white British; clonal diversity was possibly underestimated. Researchers took repertoire samples only after the peak T cell response had come.

Germline-derived CDR1 and CDR2 are SGHAT and FQNNGV. V was pared by 5 bases and J by 1 base, with 8 bases between. This CDR3 comprises 13 residues. The TCR originated in an adult in good health. The material sequenced was peripheral blood, taken on day 0 of AZD1222 vaccination. V is TRBV11-2 and J is TRBJ1-1, with unresolved D. CDR3 DNA: TGTGCCAGCAGCCCACACAAGAACACTGAAGCTTTCTTT. Encoded protein: CASSPHKNTEAFF. The entire variable domain, with the rest obtained from reference TRBV11-2 and TRBJ1-1, is as follows: EAGVAQSPRYKIIEKRQSVAFWCNPISGHATLYWYQQILGQGPKLLIQFQNNGVVDDSQLPKDRFSAERLKGVDSTLKIQPAKLEDSAVYLCASSPHKNTEAFFGQGTRLTVV.